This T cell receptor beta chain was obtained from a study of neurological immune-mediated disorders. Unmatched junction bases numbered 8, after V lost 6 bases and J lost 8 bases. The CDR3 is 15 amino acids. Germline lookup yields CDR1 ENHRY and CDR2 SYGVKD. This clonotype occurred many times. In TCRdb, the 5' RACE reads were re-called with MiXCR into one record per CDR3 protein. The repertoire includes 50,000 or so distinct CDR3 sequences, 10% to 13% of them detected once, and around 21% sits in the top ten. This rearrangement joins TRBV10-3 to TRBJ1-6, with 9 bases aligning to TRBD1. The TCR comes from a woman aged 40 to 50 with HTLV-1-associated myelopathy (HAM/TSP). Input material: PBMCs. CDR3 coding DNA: TGTGCCATCAGGAAGGGACAGGGTCAGGATTCACCCCTCCACTTT. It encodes CAIRKGQGQDSPLHF.